This T cell receptor beta chain was captured by sequencing in a study of shared clonotypes between healthy human individuals. Study details: Three CD4 naive, three CD4 memory, two CD8 naive and one CD8 memory plate were used per donor. Study conclusions and caveats: It was the non-shared clonotypes that had lower generation probabilities than clonotypes shared by all four donors. It was only blood that was sampled, and tissue repertoires likely differ.

As for this clone: Its antigen is currently unknown.

This table comes from immunoSEQ multiplex PCR, and its TCRdb copy is limited to in-frame clones, with some not included. The sample lists around 700,000 clones, about two thirds occurring once. All donors qualified as healthy HIV-negative adults and had experienced no recent acute infections or vaccinations. Sample: memory CD4+ T cells sorted from blood. Subset reported: CD45RA-negative fraction. This receptor was taken from a woman in her twenties or thirties in good health.

CDR3 nucleotide sequence: TGTGCCAGCAGTCCCCGGACTAGCGGATTCACAGATACGCAGTATTTT. Translated, it gives CASSPRTSGFTDTQYF. V usage is TRBV27 and J usage is TRBJ2-3; TRBD2 agrees at 10 bases. V trimming: 5 bases; J trimming: 2 bases; junction bases outside the gene matches: 7. The CDR3 spans 16 residues. CDR1 and CDR2 from the germline V gene are MNHEY and SMNVEV (reference sequence).